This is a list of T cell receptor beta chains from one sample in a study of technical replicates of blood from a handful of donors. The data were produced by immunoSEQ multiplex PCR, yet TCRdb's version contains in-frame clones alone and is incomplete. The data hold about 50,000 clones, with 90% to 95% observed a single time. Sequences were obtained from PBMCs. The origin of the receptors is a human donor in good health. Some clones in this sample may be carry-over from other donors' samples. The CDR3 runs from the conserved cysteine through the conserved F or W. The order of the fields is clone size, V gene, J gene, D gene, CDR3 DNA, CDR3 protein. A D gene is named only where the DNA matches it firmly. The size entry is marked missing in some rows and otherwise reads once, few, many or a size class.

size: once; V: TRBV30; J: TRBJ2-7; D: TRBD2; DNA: TGTGCCTGGAGTGAGCCGGCTAGCGGGTTCTCCTACGAGCAGTACTTC; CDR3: CAWSEPASGFSYEQYF
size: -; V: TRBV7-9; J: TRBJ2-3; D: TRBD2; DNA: TGTGCCAGCAGCTTAGCTCTAGCGGGCGGAAATACGCAGTATTTT; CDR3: CASSLALAGGNTQYF
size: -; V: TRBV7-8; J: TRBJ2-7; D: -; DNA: TGTGCCAGCAGCCCTAAGGGACTCCTAAAGTTCTACGAGCAGTACTTC; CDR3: CASSPKGLLKFYEQYF
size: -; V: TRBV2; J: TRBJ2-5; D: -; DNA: TGTGCCAGCAGTGAATACGATTCCGGGACCCAGTACTTC; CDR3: CASSEYDSGTQYF
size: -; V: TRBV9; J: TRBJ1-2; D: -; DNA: TGTGCCAGCAGCGTCGATTCGGGGGTTAACTATGGCTACACCTTC; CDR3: CASSVDSGVNYGYTF
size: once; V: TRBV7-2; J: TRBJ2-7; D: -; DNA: TGTGCCAGCAGCTTAGCGGACAGCACCTACGAGCAGTACTTC; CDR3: CASSLADSTYEQYF
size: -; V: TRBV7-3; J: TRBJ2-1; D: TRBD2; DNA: TGTGCCAGCAGCTTCCTAGCGGGGCTTTCCTACAATGAGCAGTTCTTC; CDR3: CASSFLAGLSYNEQFF
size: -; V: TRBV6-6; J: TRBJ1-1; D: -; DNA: TGTGCCAGCAGTGAGGCGGGAACTGAAGCTTTCTTT; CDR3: CASSEAGTEAFF
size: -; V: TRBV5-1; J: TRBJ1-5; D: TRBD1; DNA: TGCGCCAGCAGCTTTGAGGGGGCTAGCAATCAGCCCCAGCATTTT; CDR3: CASSFEGASNQPQHF
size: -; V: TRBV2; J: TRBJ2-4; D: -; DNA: TGTGCCAGCAGTGAGAGAAAGACAGGCCCGATAGCCAAAAACATTCAGTACTTC; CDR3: CASSERKTGPIAKNIQYF
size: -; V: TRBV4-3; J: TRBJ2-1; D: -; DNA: TGCGCCAGCAGCCTCGGACTGGACGCCTACAATGAGCAGTTCTTC; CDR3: CASSLGLDAYNEQFF
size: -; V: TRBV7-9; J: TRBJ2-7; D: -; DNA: TGTGCCAGCCTTTCGACTAGAATTCCGGACGAGCAGTACTTC; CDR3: CASLSTRIPDEQYF
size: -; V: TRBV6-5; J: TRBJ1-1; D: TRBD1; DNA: TGTGCCAGCAGAAACCGGGACAGGGTCACTGAAGCTTTCTTT; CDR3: CASRNRDRVTEAFF
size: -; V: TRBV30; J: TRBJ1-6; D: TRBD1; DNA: TGTGCCTGGAGTGTTTTCCGGGACAGGGGTTCACCCCTCCACTTT; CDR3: CAWSVFRDRGSPLHF
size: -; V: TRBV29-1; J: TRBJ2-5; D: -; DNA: TGCAGCGTCGACCAGGGTTCGGTCCAAGAGACCCAGTACTTC; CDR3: CSVDQGSVQETQYF
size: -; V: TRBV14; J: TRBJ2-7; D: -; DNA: TGTGCCAGCAGCCAAGCGGCCTACGAGCAGTACTTC; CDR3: CASSQAAYEQYF
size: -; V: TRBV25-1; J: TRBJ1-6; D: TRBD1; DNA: TGTGCCAGCAGTGGTCGGACAGGGGGTAATTCACCCCTCCACTTT; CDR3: CASSGRTGGNSPLHF
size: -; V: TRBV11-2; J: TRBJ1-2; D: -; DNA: TGTGCCAGCAGCGCGGGACTTCGAGGTGGCTACACCTTC; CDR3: CASSAGLRGGYTF
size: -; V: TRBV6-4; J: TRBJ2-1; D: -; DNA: TGTGCCAGCAGTGACAGCCCCACGACCTACAATGAGCAGTTCTTC; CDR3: CASSDSPTTYNEQFF
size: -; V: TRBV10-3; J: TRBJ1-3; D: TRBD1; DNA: TGTGCCATCAGAATCGACAGGGGATCTGCGGGAAACACCATATATTTT; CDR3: CAIRIDRGSAGNTIYF
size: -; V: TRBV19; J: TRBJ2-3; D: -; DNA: TGTGCCAGCCAAAGAGGTAGGGCCGGGACTGGAACAGATACGCAGTATTTT; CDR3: CASQRGRAGTGTDTQYF
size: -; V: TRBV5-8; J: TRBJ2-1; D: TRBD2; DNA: TGTGCCAGCAGCTCCCTCGGCGGGAGGACCTACAATGAGCAGTTCTTC; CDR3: CASSSLGGRTYNEQFF
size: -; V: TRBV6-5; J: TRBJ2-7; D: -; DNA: TGTGCCACCAAGGGTCGGACAGAATCCTACGAGCAGTACTTC; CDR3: CATKGRTESYEQYF
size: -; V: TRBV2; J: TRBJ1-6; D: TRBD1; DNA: TGTGCCAGCAGCCAAGAGGGGGCTAGGAATTCACCCCTCCACTTT; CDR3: CASSQEGARNSPLHF
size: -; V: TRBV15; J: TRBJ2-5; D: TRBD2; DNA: TGTGCCACCAGCAGAGATCGGCGGGGGAGCTCGCGGGGTCAAGAGACCCAGTACTTC; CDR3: CATSRDRRGSSRGQETQYF
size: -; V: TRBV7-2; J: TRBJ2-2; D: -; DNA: TGTGCCAGCAGTCGGGAGAGGTACGGGGAGCTGTTTTTT; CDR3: CASSRERYGELFF
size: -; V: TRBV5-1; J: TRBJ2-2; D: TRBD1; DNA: TGCGCCAGCAGCAGAACAAGGACAGGGGGCAACACCGGGGAGCTGTTTTTT; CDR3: CASSRTRTGGNTGELFF
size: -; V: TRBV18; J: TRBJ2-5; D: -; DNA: TGTGCCAGCTCACCAGCCCGTCGGGGGGCAGAGACCCAGTACTTC; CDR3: CASSPARRGAETQYF
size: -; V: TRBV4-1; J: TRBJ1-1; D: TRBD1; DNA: TGCGCCAGCAGCCGACTAACAGGGGAAGGCACTGAAGCTTTCTTT; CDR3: CASSRLTGEGTEAFF
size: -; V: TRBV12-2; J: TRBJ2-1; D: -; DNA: TGTGCAAGTCGCTTAGCGGGGGCCCCTCCAGAGCAGTTCTTC; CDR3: CASRLAGAPPEQFF
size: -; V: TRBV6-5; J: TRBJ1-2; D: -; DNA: TGTGCCAGCAGACCGTCTACAGGATTGTATGGCTACACCTTC; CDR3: CASRPSTGLYGYTF
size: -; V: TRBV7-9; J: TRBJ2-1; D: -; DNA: TGTGCCAGCAGCTTACAGGCGGGACTGGGGGACAATGAGCAGTTCTTC; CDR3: CASSLQAGLGDNEQFF
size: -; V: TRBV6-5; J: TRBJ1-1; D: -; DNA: TGTGCCAGCAGTTACATTTTCTCGGGGGTTCCATGGAAGGCTTTCTTT; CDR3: CASSYIFSGVPWKAFF
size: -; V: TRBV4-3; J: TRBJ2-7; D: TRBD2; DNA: TGCGCCAGCAGCCAAGCCACGGGACTAGCGGGTCCCTCCTACGAGCAGTACTTC; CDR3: CASSQATGLAGPSYEQYF
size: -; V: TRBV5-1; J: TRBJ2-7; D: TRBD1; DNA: TGCGCCAGCAGTCTTGACACCTCAAAGACAGGGGGCGAGCAGTACTTC; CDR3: CASSLDTSKTGGEQYF
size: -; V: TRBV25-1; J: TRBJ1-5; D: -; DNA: TGTGCCAGCAGTGGAGGGGGTAGGTTGCAGCCCCAGCATTTT; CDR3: CASSGGGRLQPQHF
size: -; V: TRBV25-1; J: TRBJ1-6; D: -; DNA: TGTGCCAGCAGTCCTCCACCCCGGGCAGGGGATAATTCACCCCTCCACTTT; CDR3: CASSPPPRAGDNSPLHF
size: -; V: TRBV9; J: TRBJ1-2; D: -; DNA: TGTGCCAGCGGAAGAGGTGAGGTGCCCTATGGCTACACCTTC; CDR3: CASGRGEVPYGYTF
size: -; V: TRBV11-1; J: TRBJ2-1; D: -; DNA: TGTGCCAGCAGCCACCAGACAGGCCTGGGCTACAATGAGCAGTTCTTC; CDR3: CASSHQTGLGYNEQFF
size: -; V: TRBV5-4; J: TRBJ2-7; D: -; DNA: TGTGCCAGCAGCTCGGTCGTCAGGGACACCTACGAGCAGTACTTC; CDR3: CASSSVVRDTYEQYF
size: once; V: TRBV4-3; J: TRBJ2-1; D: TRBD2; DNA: TGCGCCAGCAGCCAAGATCGGCTAGCGGGACTCTACAATGAGCAGTTCTTC; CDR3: CASSQDRLAGLYNEQFF
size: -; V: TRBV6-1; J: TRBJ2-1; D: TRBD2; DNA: TGTGCCAGCAGCGAACTAGCGGGAGGGCGGAGGGGATACAATGAGCAGTTCTTC; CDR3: CASSELAGGRRGYNEQFF
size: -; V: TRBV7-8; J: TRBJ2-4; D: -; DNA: TGTGCCAGCAGCTCCGCCAGGACCGTAGGGGGGGGAAACATTCAGTACTTC; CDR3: CASSSARTVGGGNIQYF
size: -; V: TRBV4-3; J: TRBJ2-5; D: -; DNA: TGCGCCAGCAGCCGATCGGGAGCGACCTTCCAAGAGACCCAGTACTTC; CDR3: CASSRSGATFQETQYF
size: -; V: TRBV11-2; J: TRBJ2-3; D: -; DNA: TGTGCCAGCAGCCCCGCGGATACGCAGTATTTT; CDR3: CASSPADTQYF
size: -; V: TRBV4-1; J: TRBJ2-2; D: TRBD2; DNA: TGCGCCAGCAGCCAAGAATGGGGGGGACCTTACGGGGAGCTGTTTTTT; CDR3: CASSQEWGGPYGELFF
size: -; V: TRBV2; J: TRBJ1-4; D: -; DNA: TGTGCCAGCAGTGACGCGCAGGGGCATAATGAAAAACTGTTTTTT; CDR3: CASSDAQGHNEKLFF
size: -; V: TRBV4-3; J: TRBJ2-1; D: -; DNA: TGCGCCAGCAGCCAAGATGCGGGGTCGTACAATGAGCAGTTCTTC; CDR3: CASSQDAGSYNEQFF
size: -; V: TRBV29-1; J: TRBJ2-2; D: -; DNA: TGCAGCGCTGAAGATTTGCCGGACCCAAGGGGTTCCGGGGAGCTGTTTTTT; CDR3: CSAEDLPDPRGSGELFF
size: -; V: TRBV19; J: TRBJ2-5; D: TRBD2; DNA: TGTGCCAGTAGTAATCTAGCGGGAACGTTCGAGACCCAGTACTTC; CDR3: CASSNLAGTFETQYF
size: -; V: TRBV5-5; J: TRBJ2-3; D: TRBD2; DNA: TGTGCCAGCAGCTTGCGACTAGCGGACCTGCTCTTAGCTAGCACAGATACGCAGTATTTT; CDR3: CASSLRLADLLLASTDTQYF
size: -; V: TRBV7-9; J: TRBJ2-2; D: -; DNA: TGTGCCAGCAGCTCGGGTGCGGGGCTTAGCACCGGGGAGCTGTTTTTT; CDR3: CASSSGAGLSTGELFF
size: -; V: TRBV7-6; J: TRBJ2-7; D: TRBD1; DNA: TGTGCCAGCAGCTTGACAGGGAATTTACCGGACGAGCAGTACTTC; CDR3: CASSLTGNLPDEQYF
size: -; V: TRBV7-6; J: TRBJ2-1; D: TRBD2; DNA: TGTGCCAGCAGCTCGGGGACTAGCGGGGGCAATGAGCAGTTCTTC; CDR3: CASSSGTSGGNEQFF
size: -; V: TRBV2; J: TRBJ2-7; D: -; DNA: TGTGCCAGTGGACTGGAATACTACGAGCAGTACTTC; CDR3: CASGLEYYEQYF
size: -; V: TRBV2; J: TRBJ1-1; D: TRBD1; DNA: TGTGGCAGTGTCGGACAGGGCGGGAACACTGAAGCTTTCTTT; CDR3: CGSVGQGGNTEAFF